A single sample gave rise to the 21 T cell receptor beta chains below, sequenced in a study of blood T cell repertoires in COVID-19 (dated by TCRdb to about 2020). The library was built by means of the immunoSEQ multiplex PCR assay. This is the immuneACCESS table as TCRdb keeps it, with only in-frame sequences that have V and J called. A part of the clones is gone; compared with another copy, unresolved V genes explain less than half, and the rest is unexplained. Present in this sample are tens of thousands of clones, around 87% of which were seen just once. Approximately 6.9% of the sample belongs to the ten largest clones. Sequenced sample: peripheral blood. These receptors were obtained from a man in his 60s with active or convalescent COVID-19.

The chain is built from TRBV7-2 and TRBJ2-3, with TRBD2 matching over 7 bases. This CDR3 region has 15 residues. In germline, CDR1 is SGHTA, CDR2 FQGNSA. V gave up 3 bases and J gave up 6 bases; unmatched junction bases: 9. The CDR3 DNA is TGTGCCAGCAGCTTCGCGGGGGAGGTCGGGGATACGCAGTATTTT. This translates into CASSFAGEVGDTQYF.

The rearrangement joins TRBV19 to TRBJ1-2, with D unresolved. CDR1 is LNHDA and CDR2 is SQIVND in the germline V gene (reference sequence). The V gene lost 6 bases and the J gene lost 0 bases, with 14 bases spanning the gap. CDR3 length: 15 amino acids. CDR3 in DNA: TGTGCCAGTAGCCAGCGGGGATTAGCTAACTATGGCTACACCTTC. Amino acids: CASSQRGLANYGYTF.

J is TRBJ2-3 and V is TRBV5-1; TRBD2 agrees at 14 bases. CDR1 and CDR2 from the germline V gene are SGHRS and YFSETQ. The CDR3 is 15 residues long. V trimming: 4 bases; J trimming: 8 bases; junction bases outside the gene matches: 6. CDR3 sequence (DNA): TGCGCCAGCAGCCAGGGGACTAGCGGGAGTCGTACGCAGTATTTT. Translating gives CASSQGTSGSRTQYF.

This chain uses TRBV5-1 with TRBJ2-3; D may be TRBD1 (6 bases). The CDR3 covers 14 residues. Germline V gene lookup returns CDR1 SGHRS and CDR2 YFSETQ. Trimming cost V 4 bases and J 0 bases, with 9 bases left between them. As DNA, the CDR3 is TGCGCCAGCAGCCCCGGACAGAGCACAGATACGCAGTATTTT. Translating gives CASSPGQSTDTQYF.

The rearrangement uses TRBV5-1 and TRBJ2-5, with 10 bases identical to TRBD2. With 7 bases clipped from V and 2 bases from J, the junction kept 8 bases outside the gene matches. The CDR3 is 15 amino acids. The germline V gene encodes CDR1 SGHRS and CDR2 YFSETQ. The CDR3 DNA follows: TGCGCCAGCTCGGGACTAGCGTCATCACAAGAGACCCAGTACTTC. This translates into CASSGLASSQETQYF.

This clone was observed a few times. CDR3 nucleotides: TGTGCCAGCAATCCAACTAGCGGGGGAACGGTCGGGGAGCTGTTTTTT. Amino acids: CASNPTSGGTVGELFF. The chain uses TRBV2 and TRBJ2-2; TRBD2 matches 11 bases. The CDR3 consists of 16 residues. V trimming: 7 bases; J trimming: 7 bases; junction bases outside the gene matches: 11. Germline V gene lookup returns CDR1 SNHLY and CDR2 FYNNEI.

This sequence joins TRBV5-1 and TRBJ2-1; 7 positions agree with TRBD2. The length of the CDR3 is 17 residues. V shed 4 bases, J shed 0 bases, and the junction held 10 bases outside the gene matches. Germline CDR1 reads SGHRS; CDR2 reads YFSETQ. CDR3 in amino acids: CASSDVLRGSSYNEQFF. The CDR3 coding sequence is TGCGCCAGCAGCGATGTGTTGCGGGGGAGCTCCTACAATGAGCAGTTCTTC.

J is TRBJ1-5 and V is TRBV28; 11 positions match TRBD1. The CDR3 loop spans 14 amino acids. V lost 6 bases, J lost 7 bases, and 5 bases stayed unmatched. The germline V gene encodes CDR1 MDHEN and CDR2 SYDVKM. CDR3 in DNA: TGTGCCAGCAGACGGACAGGGGGCGGGCAGCCCCAGCATTTT. Its protein is CASRRTGGGQPQHF.

J is TRBJ2-7 and V is TRBV2; 9 bases map to TRBD1. Germline values: CDR1 SNHLY, CDR2 FYNNEI. Trimming at V came to 6 bases and at J to 2 bases, leaving 8 bases not matched to a gene. The CDR3 runs to 15 residues. CDR3 in DNA: TGTGCCAGCAGGGATCCGGGACAGGGAGCCTACGAGCAGTACTTC. Translation gives CASRDPGQGAYEQYF. The variable domain in full, completed from reference TRBV2 and TRBJ2-7, reads EPEVTQTPSHQVTQMGQEVILRCVPISNHLYFYWYRQILGQKVEFLVSFYNNEISEKSEIFDDQFSVERPDGSNFTLKIRSTKLEDSAMYFCASRDPGQGAYEQYFGPGTRLTVT.

The chain is built from TRBV3-1 (or the pseudogene TRBV3-2) and TRBJ1-2, with a tentative D call TRBD1 (5 bases). Germline V gene sequence: CDR1 LGHDT, CDR2 YNNKEL (reference sequence). V shed 4 bases and J shed 7 bases, with 7 bases lying between them. CDR3 length equals 11 residues. The CDR3 region is CASSPGSGYTF. The CDR3 DNA reads TGTGCCAGCAGCCCAGGGTCTGGCTACACCTTC.

The genes are TRBV11-3 and TRBJ2-3, with TRBD2 matching over 10 bases. The CDR3 spans 17 residues. CDR1 SGHNT and CDR2 YENEEA come from the germline V gene. V dropped 3 bases and J dropped 6; count of bases not matched to a gene: 12. The CDR3 DNA reads as TGTGCCAGCAGCTTCCGACAAACTGGACTAGCGGCGGATACGCAGTATTTT. Its translation: CASSFRQTGLAADTQYF.

This clone was seen a few times. The rearrangement joins TRBV15 to TRBJ2-7; D might be TRBD2 (6 bases). Germline assignment: CDR1 LNHNV and CDR2 YYDKDF (reference sequence). Trimming took off 1 base at V and 1 base at J, with 17 bases between the two ends. CDR3 length: 17 residues. CDR3 in amino acids: CATSRGVGGGDSYEQYF. CDR3 bases: TGTGCCACCAGCAGAGGAGTTGGTGGAGGGGATTCCTACGAGCAGTACTTC.

The rearrangement uses TRBV19 and TRBJ1-5; 9 nucleotides agree with TRBD1. The CDR3 totals 13 residues. In germline, CDR1 is LNHDA, CDR2 SQIVND (reference sequence). The V gene end was trimmed by 7 bases and the J gene end by 9 bases; junction bases not matched to a gene: 7. CDR3 bases: TGTGCCAGTACCCGACAGGGGGTCTTGCCCCAGCATTTT. Translated: CASTRQGVLPQHF.

V and J are TRBV28 and TRBJ1-5; D is uncertain. The CDR3 is 14 residues long. V was shortened by 3 bases and J by 3 bases, with 9 bases between the two germline ends. Germline V CDR1 and CDR2: MDHEN, SYDVKM. The CDR3 coding sequence is TGTGCCAGCAGTTTTGAGGCAGTCAATCAGCCCCAGCATTTT. Protein product: CASSFEAVNQPQHF. Based on the CDR3 plus reference TRBV28 and TRBJ1-5, the full variable domain is DVKVTQSSRYLVKRTGEKVFLECVQDMDHENMFWYRQDPGLGLRLIYFSYDVKMKEKGDIPEGYSVSREKKERFSLILESASTNQTSMYLCASSFEAVNQPQHFGDGTRLSIL.

The table lists this clone with a count of one. The J gene is TRBJ1-5, the V gene TRBV14, with a possible D match to TRBD1 (6 bases). The V gene lost 10 bases and the J gene lost 1 base, with 20 bases spanning the gap. CDR1 and CDR2 from the germline V gene are SGHDN and FVKESK. The CDR3 is made up of 16 amino acids. The CDR3 DNA reads as TGTGCCAACGGTTCGGGACACCTGAGGAGCAATCAGCCCCAGCATTTT. Translating gives CANGSGHLRSNQPQHF.

This clone was seen once. This chain uses TRBV25-1 with TRBJ1-4, with D perhaps TRBD1 (5 bases). CDR1 and CDR2 from the germline V gene are MGHDK and SYGVNS. Trimming stripped 3 bases from V and 3 bases from J, with 14 bases between. There are 16 residues in the CDR3. DNA of the CDR3: TGTGCCAGCAGTGACGTTGGAAAAGGGGCTAATGAAAAACTGTTTTTT. Translating it yields CASSDVGKGANEKLFF. The entire variable domain, with the rest obtained from reference TRBV25-1 and TRBJ1-4, is as follows: EADIYQTPRYLVIGTGKKITLECSQTMGHDKMYWYQQDPGMELHLIHYSYGVNSTEKGDLSSESTVSRIRTEHFPLTLESARPSHTSQYLCASSDVGKGANEKLFFGSGTQLSVL.

The chain employs TRBV5-1 and TRBJ2-2; 7 bases agree with TRBD1. Germline CDR1 SGHRS, CDR2 YFSETQ. V was pared by 4 bases and J by 3 bases, with 15 bases of the junction left unmatched. The CDR3 is 18 amino acids. The CDR3 is CASSPRGPTGKYTGELFF. The CDR3 DNA is TGCGCCAGCAGCCCACGTGGCCCGACAGGGAAGTACACCGGGGAGCTGTTTTTT.

The chain links TRBV18 to TRBJ1-1; D is undetermined. Per the germline V gene, CDR1 is KGHSH and CDR2 is LQKENI. The CDR3 has 14 residues. V was clipped by 4 bases and J by 0 bases, with 9 bases between them. This chain's CDR3 is CASSQQPLNTEAFF. The CDR3 nucleotides read TGTGCCAGCTCACAACAGCCCCTGAACACTGAAGCTTTCTTT.

CDR3 in amino acids: CSVASGFGNEQFF. The CDR3 nucleotides read TGCAGCGTTGCATCGGGTTTTGGGAATGAGCAGTTCTTC. This chain uses TRBV29-1 with TRBJ2-1, with unresolved D. V gave up 4 bases and J gave up 7 bases, with 14 bases separating them. The CDR3 is 13 amino acids. Germline V gene data show CDR1 as SQVTM and CDR2 as ANQGSEA.

This clone was seen more than once but under ten times. This chain links TRBV21-1 with TRBJ1-2. TRBV21-1 is noted as a pseudogene. The CDR3 is 19 residues long. CDR3 loop: CASSKDETLYSRANYGYTF. The CDR3 DNA reads TGTGCCAGCAGCAAAGACGAGACACTATACTCGAGGGCTAACTATGGCTACACCTTC.

The chain couples TRBV29-1 to TRBJ2-7, with D perhaps TRBD1 (6 bases). This CDR3 is built from 12 residues. V was trimmed by 6 bases and J by 0 bases, leaving 9 bases between them. Per the germline V gene, CDR1 is SQVTM and CDR2 is ANQGSEA. CDR3 DNA: TGCAGCGTAACAGGGCCCTCCTACGAGCAGTACTTC. Residues: CSVTGPSYEQYF.